These 30 T cell receptor beta chains originate from one sample sequenced in a study of blood T cell repertoires in COVID-19. Profiling relied on immunoSEQ multiplex PCR, and the TCRdb table lists in-frame clones only, not all of them. This sample has 80,000 or so clones; about four fifths occur once, and the top ten carry 7% to 9.5%. The sample comprised peripheral blood. These receptors were taken from a human donor in a cohort sampled during active COVID-19.

The V call is TRBV18, the J call TRBJ1-5; D is undetermined. The CDR3 is 15 residues long. V shed 6 bases and J shed 0 bases, with 12 bases lying between them. Per the germline V gene, CDR1 is KGHSH and CDR2 is LQKENI. CDR3 sequence: CASSPTENSNQPQHF. CDR3 DNA: TGTGCCAGCTCCCCCACAGAGAATAGCAATCAGCCCCAGCATTTT.

This chain joins TRBV4-2 and TRBJ2-7; D perhaps matches TRBD1 (6 bases). Deletions cut 3 bases from V and 2 bases from J, with 14 bases between. The CDR3 length is 15 residues. Germline CDR1 LGHNA, CDR2 YNFKEQ. The CDR3 DNA is TGTGCCAGCAGCCACAGGGGTAGTGGTGCCTACGAGCAGTACTTC. It translates to CASSHRGSGAYEQYF.

The J gene is TRBJ1-1, the V gene TRBV6-2 or TRBV6-3; a weak D match, TRBD1 (5 bases). Germline lookup yields CDR1 MNHEY and CDR2 SVGEGT. The CDR3 runs to 16 residues. Trimming took off 0 bases at V and 4 bases at J, with 15 bases between the two ends. CDR3 bases: TGTGCCAGCAGTTACTCGTTGGGGAAGGGGTTCACTGAAGCTTTCTTT. This codes for CASSYSLGKGFTEAFF.

This chain joins TRBV15 and TRBJ1-1, with D unresolved. V was shortened by 0 bases and J by 11 bases, with 13 bases between the two germline ends. The CDR3 totals 13 residues. Germline CDR1 is LNHNV and CDR2 is YYDKDF (reference sequence). The CDR3 coding sequence is TGTGCCACCAGCAGAGATACGGGAGGGTTGGCTTTCTTT. Protein: CATSRDTGGLAFF.

The chain joins TRBV7-9 to TRBJ1-2; possible D gene TRBD1, 5 bases. V was shortened by 8 bases and J by 2 bases, with 24 bases between the two germline ends. Germline CDR1 SEHNR, CDR2 FQNEAQ (reference sequence). The CDR3 runs to 17 residues. DNA for the CDR3: TGTGCCAGCCAAAGTCACGGGGGGGAAGCGTCGAACTATGGCTACACCTTC. Protein sequence: CASQSHGGEASNYGYTF.

This clone was seen only a few times. J is TRBJ1-5 and V is TRBV7-8; 8 nucleotides match TRBD1. After removal of 5 bases from V and 7 bases from J, the junction contained 7 bases not matched to a gene. Germline V gene lookup returns CDR1 SGHVS and CDR2 FQNEAQ. The CDR3 loop spans 14 amino acids. The CDR3 loop is CASSTDRVGQPQHF. The CDR3 DNA reads TGTGCCAGCAGCACGGACAGGGTGGGACAGCCCCAGCATTTT.

This sequence joins TRBV19 and TRBJ2-4, with unresolved D. CDR3 length equals 14 residues. Per germline, CDR1 LNHDA and CDR2 SQIVND (reference sequence). V shed 1 base and J shed 6 bases, with 10 bases lying between them. CDR3: CASSIGPYGNIQYF. As DNA, the CDR3 is TGTGCCAGTAGTATAGGCCCCTATGGAAACATTCAGTACTTC.

The chain has TRBV5-1 and TRBJ1-2; D might be TRBD1 (6 bases). The CDR3 contains 14 residues. Trimming left V 4 bases short and J 3 bases short, with 13 bases between. Germline V gives CDR1 SGHRS, CDR2 YFSETQ. The CDR3 DNA sequence: TGCGCCAGCAGCCCGGGACACCCTGACTATGGCTACACCTTC. It codes for CASSPGHPDYGYTF.

This rearrangement joins TRBV7-9 to TRBJ2-5; the match to TRBD1 covers 7 bases. Per the germline V gene, CDR1 is SEHNR and CDR2 is FQNEAQ (reference sequence). The V segment lost 7 bases and the J segment 0 bases; nucleotides outside the gene matches: 8. CDR3 length: 15 residues. CDR3 protein: CASNRLTGDQETQYF. CDR3 coding DNA: TGTGCCAGCAACAGACTAACAGGGGACCAAGAGACCCAGTACTTC.

This clone was observed a single time. This chain connects TRBV7-3 to TRBJ2-2; unclear D gene. Germline loops: CDR1 SGHTA, CDR2 FQGTGA. The CDR3 is made up of 13 amino acids. Trimming left V 5 bases short and J 4 bases short, with 8 bases between. The CDR3 DNA is TGTGCCAGCAGCCCACGCGGCACCGGGGAGCTGTTTTTT. This encodes CASSPRGTGELFF.

The genes are TRBV7-9 and TRBJ1-3; D gene ambiguous. V lost 4 bases and J 15 bases, leaving 16 bases between the germline ends. The CDR3 has 12 amino acids. CDR1 and CDR2 from the germline V gene are SEHNR and FQNEAQ (reference sequence). CDR3 bases: TGTGCCAGCAGCTCCGGAGGCGCCGTTGGATATTTT. It codes for CASSSGGAVGYF. Drawing the rest from reference TRBV7-9 and TRBJ1-3, the complete variable domain is DTGVSQNPRHKITKRGQNVTFRCDPISEHNRLYWYRQTLGQGPEFLTYFQNEAQLEKSRLLSDRFSAERPKGSFSTLEIQRTEQGDSAMYLCASSSGGAVGYFGEGSWLTVV.

This sequence joins TRBV6-2 or TRBV6-3 and TRBJ1-5; a possible D gene is TRBD1 (6 bases). The V gene's germline CDR1 is MNHEY and CDR2 SVGEGT. V was cut by 4 bases and J by 4 bases, with 8 bases left in between. This CDR3 region has 13 residues. CDR3 protein: CASSFGQNQPQHF. The CDR3 DNA sequence: TGTGCCAGCAGTTTCGGACAGAATCAGCCCCAGCATTTT.

This clone has just a few counts. The chain has TRBV9 and TRBJ1-2; no definite D call. Germline-derived CDR1 and CDR2 are SGDLS and YYNGEE. V shed 1 base and J shed 6 bases, with 10 bases lying between them. This CDR3 contains 13 residues. Here the CDR3 reads CASSVNFGDGYTF. The CDR3 DNA reads as TGTGCCAGCAGCGTAAATTTCGGAGATGGCTACACCTTC.

This rearrangement joins TRBV15 to TRBJ1-1, with 7 positions matching TRBD1. The trim removed 3 bases at V and 11 bases at J, leaving 12 bases unmatched. This CDR3 has 14 amino acids. Germline lookup yields CDR1 LNHNV and CDR2 YYDKDF (reference sequence). DNA for the CDR3: TGTGCCACCAGCAGGGACAGGCAGGGGGTTCCGGCTTTCTTT. This codes for CATSRDRQGVPAFF.

The chain combines TRBV3-1 (or the pseudogene TRBV3-2) with TRBJ1-1, with D perhaps matching TRBD1 (6 bases). Per germline, CDR1 LGHDT and CDR2 YNNKEL (reference sequence). V was trimmed by 0 bases and J by 5 bases, leaving 10 bases between them. The CDR3 runs 14 residues. The CDR3 here is CASSQESGVTEAFF. In nucleotides, the CDR3 is TGTGCCAGCAGCCAAGAATCAGGGGTGACTGAAGCTTTCTTT.

This chain connects TRBV21-1 to TRBJ2-5; the table names TRBD1, a call not compared with the DNA. TRBV21-1 is recorded as a pseudogene. The length of the CDR3 is 13 residues. CDR3 region: CASWTGGEETQYF. DNA of the CDR3: TGTGCCAGCTGGACAGGGGGTGAAGAGACCCAGTACTTC.

In its sample, this clone was seen a few times. The genes are TRBV6-6 and TRBJ1-2; 8 nucleotides align to TRBD1. This CDR3 comprises 14 residues. The V gene's germline CDR1 is MNHNY and CDR2 SVGAGI (reference sequence). The V and J ends lost 4 bases and 6 bases, in that order; junction bases with no gene match: 7. The CDR3 protein is CASSFLTGGDGYTF. Written as DNA, the CDR3 is TGTGCCAGCAGTTTCTTAACAGGGGGGGATGGCTACACCTTC.

The rearrangement uses TRBV3-1 (or the pseudogene TRBV3-2) and TRBJ1-3; unclear D gene. V was pared by 4 bases and J by 0 bases, with 10 bases between. The CDR3 runs to 15 residues. CDR1 is LGHDT and CDR2 is YNNKEL in the germline V gene (reference sequence). The CDR3 bases are TGTGCCAGCAGCCGCGACACCTACTCTGGAAACACCATATATTTT. Amino acids: CASSRDTYSGNTIYF.

This chain's CDR3 is CASSLGTETFSGYTF. DNA for the CDR3: TGCGCCAGCAGCTTGGGGACAGAGACTTTTTCTGGCTACACCTTC. The chain uses TRBV5-1 and TRBJ1-2; D perhaps matches TRBD1 (6 bases). This CDR3 is 15 amino acids long. Germline CDR1 is SGHRS and CDR2 is YFSETQ. With 0 bases removed from V and 7 bases from J, the gap between germline ends came to 16 bases.

The V call is TRBV3-1 (or the pseudogene TRBV3-2), the J call TRBJ2-3, with 10 bases identical to TRBD2. The CDR3 contains 16 residues. V was pared by 6 bases and J by 2 bases, with 8 bases of the junction left unmatched. Germline V gene data show CDR1 as LGHDT and CDR2 as YNNKEL (reference sequence). The CDR3 DNA reads as TGTGCCAGCAGACCCTCTAGCGGGGGCTTCACAGATACGCAGTATTTT. This encodes CASRPSSGGFTDTQYF.

This clone was counted a single time. The chain links TRBV19 to TRBJ2-7, with 9 bases lining up with TRBD1. The CDR3 runs to 17 residues. Germline CDR1 reads LNHDA; CDR2 reads SQIVND (reference sequence). V trimming: 5 bases; J trimming: 4 bases; junction bases outside the gene matches: 15. The CDR3 DNA sequence: TGTGCCAGTAGTTCGGGACAGGGTTACTCAAGCTTGTACGAGCAGTACTTC. It encodes CASSSGQGYSSLYEQYF.

This sequence joins TRBV6-5 and TRBJ1-2, with 9 positions matching TRBD1. Germline V gives CDR1 MNHEY, CDR2 SVGAGI. V dropped 2 bases and J dropped 3; count of bases not matched to a gene: 1. This CDR3 is built from 14 residues. The CDR3 DNA follows: TGTGCCAGCAGTTACGGGGACAGGGACTATGGCTACACCTTC. Protein product: CASSYGDRDYGYTF.

V and J are TRBV6-1 and TRBJ1-2; the D is unclear. CDR3 length: 15 amino acids. Trimming pared 0 bases from V and 4 bases from J, leaving 12 bases between. CDR1 MNHNS and CDR2 SASEGT come from the germline V gene. CDR3: CASSEAQEGSYGYTF. The DNA of the CDR3 is TGTGCCAGCAGTGAAGCGCAGGAGGGATCCTATGGCTACACCTTC.

The chain couples TRBV24-1 to TRBJ1-3; D is uncertain. With 3 bases removed from V and 9 bases from J, the gap between germline ends came to 8 bases. Germline V gives CDR1 KGHDR, CDR2 SFDVKD. CDR3 length equals 12 residues. This CDR3 is CATSDDGITIYF. The CDR3 coding sequence is TGTGCCACCAGTGATGACGGGATCACCATATATTTT.

The chain joins TRBV5-4 to TRBJ2-1; 9 bases line up with TRBD1. Looked up from germline, CDR1 is SGHNT and CDR2 is YYREEE (reference sequence). The V and J ends lost 4 bases and 8 bases, in that order; junction bases with no gene match: 13. The CDR3 is 16 amino acids. In DNA form, the CDR3 reads TGTGCCAGCAGCCAAACAGGGGGCGTAGGGGAGGATGAGCAGTTCTTC. Translating it yields CASSQTGGVGEDEQFF.

The rearrangement uses TRBV5-5 and TRBJ1-5; D is possibly TRBD1 (5 bases). V dropped 3 bases and J dropped 2 bases, with 18 bases sitting between them. From germline, CDR1 is SGHKS and CDR2 YYEKEE (reference sequence). The CDR3 runs 17 residues. Written as DNA, the CDR3 is TGTGCCAGCAGCTCGGGGGTCGGGTTGTCCGGCAATCAGCCCCAGCATTTT. Translating gives CASSSGVGLSGNQPQHF.

This clone showed up just a few times. The V call is TRBV19, the J call TRBJ1-1, with 7 bases fitting TRBD1. V was clipped by 4 bases and J by 8 bases; unmatched bases: 7. Germline V CDR1 and CDR2: LNHDA, SQIVND (reference sequence). There are 13 residues in the CDR3. The CDR3 loop reads CASSTNLGQEAFF. CDR3 DNA sequence: TGTGCCAGTAGTACGAACCTGGGACAGGAAGCTTTCTTT.

The CDR3 nucleotides read TGTGCCAGCTCAATCGACAGGGACACTGAAGCTTTCTTT. Amino acid sequence: CASSIDRDTEAFF. The chain is built from TRBV18 and TRBJ1-1; 7 nucleotides align to TRBD1. The V segment lost 5 bases and the J segment 3 bases; nucleotides outside the gene matches: 3. The germline V gene encodes CDR1 KGHSH and CDR2 LQKENI. The CDR3 length is 13 residues.

This clone was counted between two and nine times. CDR3 amino acids: CASSKSTGDHTEAFF. The CDR3 DNA reads as TGTGCCAGCAGCAAGTCGACAGGGGATCACACTGAAGCTTTCTTT. The rearrangement links TRBV21-1 to TRBJ1-1; TRBD1 is the table's D call, not checked against the DNA. TRBV21-1 is listed as a pseudogene. This CDR3 contains 15 residues.

The chain is built from TRBV5-4 and TRBJ2-7, with D possibly TRBD2 on 6 matching bases. Per germline, CDR1 SGHNT and CDR2 YYREEE (reference sequence). CDR3 size: 13 residues. Trimming left V 4 bases short and J 5 bases short, with 13 bases between. DNA for the CDR3: TGTGCCAGCAGCCACCCTCTAGCGAACGAGCAGTACTTC. Protein sequence: CASSHPLANEQYF.